These 8 T cell receptor beta chains were sequenced from one sample in a study of CD8+ T cells in alopecia areata (dated by TCRdb to the late 2010s). Library prep was done by the immunoSEQ multiplex PCR assay. RNA was extracted from all samples and reverse transcribed into cDNA, which served as template for TCR sequencing. What TCRdb holds here is the immuneACCESS table cut down to in-frame rearrangements. Part of the clones is not present; checked against another copy, under half of the missing clones reflect an unresolved V gene, and the others are unexplained. This sample comprises about 250,000 clones, approximately 61% of them detected only once. 1% to 1.5% of the sample goes to the ten largest clones. This specimen's time point label, per the study, means: baseline before oral tofacitinib. The material was CD4+ T cells sorted from blood, obtained at week 0. These receptors originate from a human donor with alopecia areata.

This clone was observed once. The V gene is TRBV25-1, the J gene TRBJ2-7; the match to TRBD1 covers 9 bases. CDR1 MGHDK and CDR2 SYGVNS come from the germline V gene. V gave up 4 bases and J gave up 6 bases; unmatched junction bases: 10. This CDR3 comprises 15 residues. CDR3 residues: CASSARDRVVSEQYF. CDR3 coding DNA: TGTGCCAGCAGTGCCCGGGACAGGGTGGTTTCCGAGCAGTACTTC.

This clone was seen only a few times. The chain recombines TRBV11-2 with TRBJ2-7; 8 nucleotides align to TRBD2. The CDR3 has 14 amino acids. The V gene's germline CDR1 is SGHAT and CDR2 FQNNGV. Trimming cost V 5 bases and J 3 bases; bases outside gene matches: 6. CDR3 DNA sequence: TGTGCCAGCAGCGGGCGGGGGGCACTCTACGAGCAGTACTTC. It encodes CASSGRGALYEQYF. The full variable domain, rest sourced from reference TRBV11-2 and TRBJ2-7, is EAGVAQSPRYKIIEKRQSVAFWCNPISGHATLYWYQQILGQGPKLLIQFQNNGVVDDSQLPKDRFSAERLKGVDSTLKIQPAKLEDSAVYLCASSGRGALYEQYFGPGTRLTVT.

This clone was counted a few times. This chain connects TRBV14 to TRBJ2-1; no firm D call. The length of the CDR3 is 14 residues. Trimming removed 4 bases at V and 4 bases at J, with 11 bases between. CDR1 SGHDN and CDR2 FVKESK come from the germline V gene. The CDR3 region is CASSPDHWYNEQFF. The DNA of the CDR3 is TGTGCCAGCAGCCCAGACCATTGGTACAATGAGCAGTTCTTC.

This chain uses TRBV30 with TRBJ1-2; D is uncertain. Trimming removed 1 base at V and 7 bases at J, with 10 bases between. Germline V gene lookup returns CDR1 GTSNPN and CDR2 SVGIG (reference sequence). This CDR3 spans 12 amino acids. The CDR3 here is CAWSASSFGYTF. DNA of the CDR3: TGTGCCTGGAGTGCCTCTTCCTTTGGCTACACCTTC.

The J gene is TRBJ2-7, the V gene TRBV25-1; D is possibly TRBD2 (6 bases). The CDR3 is made up of 13 amino acids. Germline loops: CDR1 MGHDK, CDR2 SYGVNS. Trimming pared 4 bases from V and 9 bases from J, leaving 16 bases between. CDR3 sequence reads: CASSADRLGGQYF. CDR3 nucleotides: TGTGCCAGCAGTGCGGACCGCTTGGGGGGGCAGTACTTC.

The chain joins TRBV4-2 to TRBJ2-4; D is unclear. CDR1 and CDR2 from the germline V gene are LGHNA and YNFKEQ. This CDR3 has 17 residues. Trimming cost V 0 bases and J 0 bases, with 12 bases left between them. In DNA, the CDR3 is TGTGCCAGCAGCCAAGATCTCAGTAAGCTAGCCAAAAACATTCAGTACTTC. This codes for CASSQDLSKLAKNIQYF.

CDR3 in amino acids: CASRATTAVSPLHF. Here the CDR3 DNA reads TGTGCCAGCAGGGCAACGACTGCCGTTTCACCCCTCCACTTT. The chain links TRBV27 to TRBJ1-6; no clear D. The germline V and J ends were trimmed by 6 bases and 9 bases, with 15 bases remaining between them. Germline assignment: CDR1 MNHEY and CDR2 SMNVEV (reference sequence). This CDR3 contains 14 residues.

This rearrangement joins TRBV15 to TRBJ1-2; D might be TRBD1 (5 bases). Trimming left V 1 base short and J 4 bases short, with 10 bases between. The CDR3 sequence is 14 residues long. Germline CDR1 is LNHNV and CDR2 is YYDKDF (reference sequence). The CDR3 region is CATSRGGDGYGYTF. For the CDR3, the DNA is TGTGCCACCAGCAGAGGAGGGGACGGCTATGGCTACACCTTC.